The clone carrying this T cell receptor (beta chain) was found once. This record comes from a study of T cell changes during pregnancy in multiple sclerosis. The repertoire was sequenced with immunoSEQ multiplex PCR; TCRdb's copy has only in-frame clones and lacks some. The table has some 28,000 clones, around 89% seen once. The V end was cut by 3 bases, the J end by 5 bases, with 8 bases between. CDR3 size: 12 residues. Germline lookup yields CDR1 SGHTS and CDR2 YDEGEE. This material consisted of CD4+ T cells from peripheral blood mononuclear cells, taken in the first trimester of pregnancy. The clonotype was recovered from a female donor in good health, enrolled as a control in a pregnancy study. This rearrangement joins TRBV5-8 to TRBJ1-1; perhaps TRBD1 as D (5 bases). The chain's CDR3 is CASSWTRTEAFF. The CDR3 DNA reads TGTGCCAGCAGCTGGACAAGGACTGAAGCTTTCTTT.